The entry below gives a single T cell receptor beta chain sequence along with its context. Its antigen is unknown. The data belong to a study of OX40 agonist ivuxolimab in advanced cancers. Study summary: At doses from 0.01 to 10 mg/kg, patients were given intravenous ivuxolimab every 2 weeks.

Sampled blood was obtained at baseline, cycle 4 day 1, and cycle 7 day 1. Study findings and constraints: Expanded clones were, on average, more numerous among CD8+ T cells than CD4+. It was also the case that some nonresponders had low normalized T-cell clonal expansion.

Assay used: immunoSEQ multiplex PCR; TCRdb lists only in-frame clones, some missing. This repertoire shows tens of thousands of clones, about 76% found once; its top ten account for 6% to 7.5%. The starting material was CD4+ or CD8+ T cells sorted from blood, obtained in a trial of the OX40 agonist ivuxolimab. The TCR was taken from an adult with an advanced solid tumor such as melanoma, head and neck, liver or kidney cancer.

The CDR3 DNA sequence: TGTGCCTGGAGTCCGGGACAGGGAGATCAGCCCCAGCATTTT. It specifies CAWSPGQGDQPQHF. The chain recombines TRBV30 with TRBJ1-5; 9 bases line up with TRBD1. V lost 2 bases and J lost 5; bases outside the gene matches: 4. Germline CDR1 GTSNPN, CDR2 SVGIG (reference sequence). The CDR3 runs to 14 residues.